The 22 T cell receptor beta chains below were found in one sample sequenced in a study of cytomegalovirus exposure and HLA in healthy donors. The assay was immunoSEQ multiplex PCR, and TCRdb's table has in-frame clones only and misses some. This table holds 100,000 to 130,000 clones, 90% to 97% found once. Sequences were obtained from PBMCs. Receptors originate from a woman aged 18-29 years in good health and CMV-seronegative.

The CDR3 DNA reads as TGTGCCAGCTCAGCAAACAGGGACAGGGGTCGGCTGTACACTGAAGCTTTCTTT. Its protein product is CASSANRDRGRLYTEAFF. This rearrangement joins TRBV18 to TRBJ1-1; 10 nucleotides align to TRBD1. V was clipped by 5 bases and J by 3 bases; unmatched bases: 15. Germline CDR1 KGHSH, CDR2 LQKENI. CDR3 length: 18 residues.

The chain carries TRBV4-2 and TRBJ2-7; D possibly corresponds to TRBD2 (6 bases). The CDR3 extends over 14 amino acids. The V end was cut by 5 bases, the J end by 0 bases, with 11 bases between. The germline V gene encodes CDR1 LGHNA and CDR2 YNFKEQ. The CDR3, as DNA: TGTGCCAGCAGCTTGGACTATTCCTCCTACGAGCAGTACTTC. The encoded protein is CASSLDYSSYEQYF.

The table lists this clone with a count of one. The V and J genes are TRBV5-5 and TRBJ2-7; 7 positions match TRBD1. The germline gives CDR1 SGHKS, CDR2 YYEKEE (reference sequence). J lost 9 bases, V lost 0 bases, and 3 bases had no gene match. This CDR3 region has 12 residues. In DNA, the CDR3 is TGTGCCAGCAGCTTGGGACAGGGCCCGCAGTACTTC. Encoded protein: CASSLGQGPQYF. The full variable domain, with the rest looked up from reference TRBV5-5 and TRBJ2-7, is DAGVTQSPTHLIKTRGQQVTLRCSPISGHKSVSWYQQVLGQGPQFIFQYYEKEERGRGNFPDRFSARQFPNYSSELNVNALLLGDSALYLCASSLGQGPQYFGPGTRLTVT.

The CDR3 loop reads CASSDRGAPNTEAFF. CDR3 DNA: TGTGCCAGCAGTGATCGTGGGGCCCCGAACACTGAAGCTTTCTTT. V is TRBV6-1 and J is TRBJ1-1; a possible D gene is TRBD1 (5 bases). Trimming removed 3 bases at V and 1 base at J, with 12 bases between. The germline V gene has CDR1 MNHNS and CDR2 SASEGT. This CDR3 has 15 amino acids.

This clone has a single count. CDR3 residues: CASRRGLGADTQYF. CDR3 sequence (DNA): TGTGCCAGCAGACGCGGACTAGGGGCAGATACGCAGTATTTT. The gene calls are TRBV28 and TRBJ2-3, with 7 bases that match TRBD2. V shed 6 bases, J shed 4 bases, and the junction held 7 bases outside the gene matches. CDR1 and CDR2 (germline): MDHEN, SYDVKM. CDR3 length equals 14 residues. The full variable domain, in which reference TRBV28 and TRBJ2-3 provide the parts outside the CDR3, is DVKVTQSSRYLVKRTGEKVFLECVQDMDHENMFWYRQDPGLGLRLIYFSYDVKMKEKGDIPEGYSVSREKKERFSLILESASTNQTSMYLCASRRGLGADTQYFGPGTRLTVL.

The chain is built from TRBV7-3 and TRBJ2-1; 10 bases agree with TRBD2. With V trimmed by 1 base and J by 7 bases, 10 bases remained unmatched. This CDR3 spans 17 amino acids. The V gene's germline CDR1 is SGHTA and CDR2 FQGTGA. CDR3 coding DNA: TGTGCCAGCAGCTTAAAAGGCCGGACTAGCGGCGGGAATGAGCAGTTCTTC. This encodes CASSLKGRTSGGNEQFF.

This chain links TRBV29-1 with TRBJ1-1, with TRBD1 identical over 7 bases. This CDR3 contains 13 residues. V lost 7 bases to trimming and J lost 4 bases; unmatched junction nucleotides: 9. The germline V gene has CDR1 SQVTM and CDR2 ANQGSEA. In DNA, the CDR3 is TGCAGCGCAGAAACAGGGGTCGGCACTGAAGCTTTCTTT. Translated: CSAETGVGTEAFF. The full variable domain, with the rest looked up from reference TRBV29-1 and TRBJ1-1, is SAVISQKPSRDICQRGTSLTIQCQVDSQVTMMFWYRQQPGQSLTLIATANQGSEATYESGFVIDKFPISRPNLTFSTLTVSNMSPEDSSIYLCSAETGVGTEAFFGQGTRLTVV.

In the case of this clone: The germline gene is not matched at one end of the junction; a read error may be the cause. The rearrangement links TRBV18 to TRBJ2-7, with TRBD2 matching over 11 bases. Germline V gene sequence: CDR1 KGHSH, CDR2 LQKENI. This CDR3 has 16 residues. CDR3 amino acids: CANSLGPSGGSNEQYF. The CDR3 DNA follows: TGTGCCAACTCACTAGGGCCTAGCGGGGGGAGCAACGAGCAGTACTTC. The complete variable domain, with remaining parts taken from reference TRBV18 and TRBJ2-7, reads NAGVMQNPRHLVRRRGQEARLRCSPMKGHSHVYWYRQLPEEGLKFMVYLQKENIIDESGMPKERFSAEFPKEGPSILRIQQVVRGDSAAYFCANSLGPSGGSNEQYFGPGTRLTVT.

The chain carries TRBV5-1 and TRBJ2-3; possibly TRBD2 for D (5 bases). The CDR3 totals 14 residues. Trimming pared 6 bases from V and 3 bases from J, leaving 14 bases between. The germline V gene encodes CDR1 SGHRS and CDR2 YFSETQ. The CDR3 DNA is TGCGCCAGCAAACTGGGGTCGGGGACAGATACGCAGTATTTT. Its protein is CASKLGSGTDTQYF.

The chain joins TRBV28 to TRBJ1-2; TRBD1 matches at 7 bases. Trimming removed 1 base from V and 1 base from J; junction bases left unmatched: 21. Germline CDR1 reads MDHEN; CDR2 reads SYDVKM. There are 21 residues in the CDR3. CDR3 residues: CASSLYGGQNEVLTFNYGYTF. CDR3 DNA: TGTGCCAGCAGTTTATACGGGGGACAGAATGAAGTCCTAACCTTTAACTATGGCTACACCTTC.

This chain connects TRBV7-2 to TRBJ1-6; a possible D gene is TRBD1 (5 bases). This CDR3 is built from 14 residues. Germline-derived CDR1 and CDR2 are SGHTA and FQGNSA. Trimming stripped 5 bases from V and 11 bases from J, with 16 bases between. The CDR3 DNA is TGTGCCAGCAGCAGGACATGGGGCTCGGCACCCCTCCACTTT. This gives the protein CASSRTWGSAPLHF.

The chain uses TRBV5-4 and TRBJ2-1; tentative D call: TRBD2 (5 bases). Germline assignment: CDR1 SGHNT and CDR2 YYREEE (reference sequence). Trimming took off 3 bases at V and 3 bases at J, with 7 bases between the two ends. The CDR3 is 13 amino acids. CDR3 loop: CASSSDYYNEQFF. CDR3 in DNA: TGTGCCAGCAGCTCTGACTACTACAATGAGCAGTTCTTC.

This chain uses TRBV7-2 with TRBJ2-2; D possibly corresponds to TRBD1 (6 bases). The CDR3 runs 16 residues. Germline CDR1 SGHTA, CDR2 FQGNSA. V lost 1 base and J lost 1, with 10 bases in between. CDR3 bases: TGTGCCAGCAGCTTAGTGGGGGCCCTGAACACCGGGGAGCTGTTTTTT. This sequence encodes CASSLVGALNTGELFF.

This clone came up once. This chain uses TRBV4-1 with TRBJ2-1, with 7 bases that match TRBD1. The trim removed 4 bases at V and 4 bases at J, leaving 10 bases unmatched. CDR3 length: 16 amino acids. The germline CDR1 and CDR2 sequences are MGHRA and YSYEKL. The CDR3 here is CASSPSPRQGYNEQFF. CDR3 in DNA: TGCGCCAGCAGCCCCTCTCCGCGACAGGGTTACAATGAGCAGTTCTTC.

The chain couples TRBV14 to TRBJ2-1; 9 positions agree with TRBD2. Germline V gene data show CDR1 as SGHDN and CDR2 as FVKESK. This CDR3 spans 18 amino acids. Trimming at V came to 6 bases and at J to 6 bases, leaving 18 bases not matched to a gene. This CDR3 is CASSPNLTLAGRINEQFF. As DNA, the CDR3 is TGTGCCAGCAGTCCAAATCTTACCCTAGCGGGGCGGATCAATGAGCAGTTCTTC.

The chain is built from TRBV5-1 and TRBJ2-3; 9 positions agree with TRBD2. The germline V gene has CDR1 SGHRS and CDR2 YFSETQ. The CDR3 sequence is 17 residues long. The trim removed 0 bases at V and 4 bases at J, leaving 9 bases unmatched. This CDR3 is CASSLAVASGVSDTQYF. The CDR3 DNA reads TGCGCCAGCAGCTTGGCCGTGGCTAGCGGGGTGTCAGATACGCAGTATTTT.

J is TRBJ2-7 and V is TRBV15; 10 bases fit TRBD1. Per the germline V gene, CDR1 is LNHNV and CDR2 is YYDKDF (reference sequence). This CDR3 spans 14 amino acids. V trimming: 1 base; J trimming: 7 bases; junction bases outside the gene matches: 4. In DNA form, the CDR3 reads TGTGCCACCAGCAGAGGACAGGGGGCATCAGAGCAGTACTTC. This sequence encodes CATSRGQGASEQYF.

This clone was seen a handful of times. V usage is TRBV9 and J usage is TRBJ2-1, with D possibly matching TRBD2 (5 bases). Trimming shortened V by 0 bases and J by 7 bases, and 20 bases separated the two germline ends. The CDR3 loop spans 17 amino acids. Looked up from germline, CDR1 is SGDLS and CDR2 is YYNGEE. The CDR3 region has the DNA TGTGCCAGCAGCGTAGGTCTAACCAGGAACCGGGGAAATGAGCAGTTCTTC. Amino acids: CASSVGLTRNRGNEQFF.

This chain connects TRBV9 to TRBJ2-1; perhaps TRBD2 as D (6 bases). Germline V CDR1 and CDR2: SGDLS, YYNGEE. Trimming removed 0 bases at V and 12 bases at J, with 13 bases between. This CDR3 has 13 residues. CDR3 bases: TGTGCCAGCAGCGTAGAGGGCCTCGGGGGGCAGTTCTTC. As protein: CASSVEGLGGQFF.

The CDR3 loop reads CASSSKRGNEQFF. The CDR3 nucleotides are TGTGCCAGCAGCTCGAAGAGAGGTAATGAGCAGTTCTTC. The V and J genes are TRBV7-6 and TRBJ2-1; D uncertain. This CDR3 is 13 amino acids long. V shed 4 bases and J shed 7 bases, with 11 bases lying between them. CDR1 SGHVS and CDR2 FNYEAQ come from the germline V gene.

The V call is TRBV6-5, the J call TRBJ1-2, with 7 bases lining up with TRBD1. The V gene's germline CDR1 is MNHEY and CDR2 SVGAGI. V shed 0 bases and J 8 bases; nucleotides not matched to a gene: 12. The CDR3 runs to 16 residues. CDR3 amino acids: CASSYSVGGGSRGYTF. The CDR3 coding sequence is TGTGCCAGCAGTTACTCGGTAGGGGGCGGCTCTCGGGGCTACACCTTC.

V gene TRBV7-9 combines with J gene TRBJ2-7; possibly TRBD2 for D (5 bases). The CDR3 has 15 amino acids. Germline-derived CDR1 and CDR2 are SEHNR and FQNEAQ (reference sequence). V lost 4 bases to trimming and J lost 0 bases, with 13 bases between them. The CDR3 sequence: CASSSQWRTSYEQYF. The CDR3 bases are TGTGCCAGCAGCTCTCAGTGGAGGACCTCCTACGAGCAGTACTTC.